This TCR beta chain was sequenced during a study of shared clonotypes between healthy human individuals. The assay was immunoSEQ multiplex PCR, and TCRdb's table has in-frame clones only and misses some. The data contain 1,400,000 or so clones, around 98.5% of them singletons. Trimming cost V 3 bases and J 3 bases, with 9 bases left between them. This CDR3 comprises 14 residues. Per the germline V gene, CDR1 is SNHLY and CDR2 is FYNNEI. Material: naive CD4+ T cells sorted from blood. Subset of the sample: CD45RA+ positively selected. The sequence was collected from a man aged 25 to 40 in good health. The chain carries TRBV2 and TRBJ1-5; D is possibly TRBD1 (6 bases). CDR3 residues: CASSDQGFNQPQHF. In nucleotides, the CDR3 is TGTGCCAGCAGTGATCAGGGGTTCAATCAGCCCCAGCATTTT. Full variable domain (outside the CDR3, taken from reference TRBV2 and TRBJ1-5): EPEVTQTPSHQVTQMGQEVILRCVPISNHLYFYWYRQILGQKVEFLVSFYNNEISEKSEIFDDQFSVERPDGSNFTLKIRSTKLEDSAMYFCASSDQGFNQPQHFGDGTRLSIL.